What follows are 13 T cell receptor beta chains derived from one specimen sequenced in a study of blood T cells in healthy people across ages (dated by TCRdb to the mid-2010s). Library preparation was by 5' RACE. The listed sequencing device is Illumina HiSeq 2500. A second PCR of roughly 6 to 11 cycles was run with a J-beta primer mix and a sample-barcoded 5' primer. TCRdb trimmed the raw reads at Q25, called clones with MiXCR and kept productive beta chains. Each entry is one CDR3 protein sequence, shown with its most common DNA and genes. Across this sample there are 900,000 to 950,000 distinct CDR3 sequences, with about 28% seen only once. The top ten constitute roughly a tenth of the sample. Separately, the same data were catalogued under a study of T cells of mothers and their children.

The specimen sequenced was blood. The receptors stem from a middle-aged woman in good health.

About this clonotype itself: Possible read error: a much larger clone is one base away. V usage is TRBV4-2 and J usage is TRBJ2-5; D is ambiguous. Trimming cost V 4 bases and J 5 bases, with 14 bases left between them. The germline V gene encodes CDR1 LGHNA and CDR2 YNFKEQ. There are 14 residues in the CDR3. The CDR3 nucleotides read TGTGCCAGCAGCCGCGATACGAATGAGGAGACCCAGTACTTC. It translates to CASSRDTNEETQYF.

This clonotype was counted between two and nine times. The chain combines TRBV7-2 with TRBJ1-4, with D maybe TRBD1 (5 bases). Germline V gene data show CDR1 as SGHTA and CDR2 as FQGNSA. The length of the CDR3 is 15 residues. V was clipped by 3 bases and J by 5 bases, with 13 bases between them. Written as DNA, the CDR3 is TGTGCCAGCAGCTTCCGGCCCGGGGCCAATGAAAAACTGTTTTTT. Encoded protein: CASSFRPGANEKLFF. The variable domain in full, completed from reference TRBV7-2 and TRBJ1-4, reads GAGVSQSPSNKVTEKGKDVELRCDPISGHTALYWYRQSLGQGLEFLIYFQGNSAPDKSGLPSDRFSAERTGGSVSTLTIQRTQQEDSAVYLCASSFRPGANEKLFFGSGTQLSVL.

The rearrangement joins TRBV12-3 or TRBV12-4 to TRBJ2-3; D is possibly TRBD1 or TRBD2 (5 bases each). The V and J ends lost 3 bases and 0 bases respectively, with 10 bases between them. This CDR3 has 15 amino acids. The CDR3 nucleotides read TGTGCCAGCAGTTTGGGGCGGAGGAGCACAGATACGCAGTATTTT. Protein sequence: CASSLGRRSTDTQYF.

A few counts support this clonotype. A much larger clone sits a single nucleotide away, making a read error possible. The chain joins TRBV6-6 to TRBJ2-7; 10 bases match TRBD1. This CDR3 spans 14 amino acids. Looked up from germline, CDR1 is MNHNY and CDR2 is SVGAGI (reference sequence). J was trimmed by 2 bases and V by 7 bases; bases with no gene match: 5. The CDR3 here is CASIAGTGAYEQYF. As DNA, the CDR3 is TGTGCCAGCATCGCCGGGACAGGGGCCTACGAGCAGTACTTC.

The J gene is TRBJ1-5, the V gene TRBV6-1, with D unclear. There are 15 residues in the CDR3. CDR1 is MNHNS, CDR2 SASEGT, per germline. V was shortened by 2 bases and J by 0 bases, with 8 bases between the two germline ends. The chain's CDR3 is CASSETRYSNQPQHF. In DNA, the CDR3 is TGTGCCAGCAGTGAAACAAGATATAGCAATCAGCCCCAGCATTTT.

V usage is TRBV20-1 and J usage is TRBJ2-2; 8 bases agree with TRBD2. Germline assignment: CDR1 DFQATT and CDR2 SNEGSKA (reference sequence). The CDR3 covers 15 residues. The trim removed 5 bases at V and 3 bases at J, leaving 8 bases unmatched. The CDR3 DNA reads TGCAGTGCTTCCGGAGCGGGGGCGCACACCGGGGAGCTGTTTTTT. It encodes CSASGAGAHTGELFF.

On this clonotype: Being one base from a much bigger clone, this may be a read error. The chain recombines TRBV20-1 with TRBJ2-1; no clear D gene. Germline lookup yields CDR1 DFQATT and CDR2 SNEGSKA (reference sequence). The CDR3 length is 15 residues. V was pared by 3 bases and J by 1 base, with 13 bases between. CDR3 residues: CSASESPKSYNEQFF. For the CDR3, the DNA is TGCAGTGCTAGCGAGTCCCCAAAGTCCTACAATGAGCAGTTCTTC.

This clonotype turned up a few times. CDR3 sequence reads: CASRTSGRLGYTF. The CDR3 DNA reads TGTGCCAGTAGAACCTCGGGACGCCTTGGCTACACCTTC. The genes are TRBV6-2 or TRBV6-3 and TRBJ1-2; maybe TRBD1 (5 bases). The germline V gene encodes CDR1 MNHEY and CDR2 SVGEGT. The CDR3 extends over 13 amino acids. The ends were cut back, 9 bases at V and 7 bases at J, with 18 bases in the middle.

This clonotype was recorded a few times. This chain connects TRBV9 to TRBJ1-2; 8 nucleotides line up with TRBD1. V lost 3 bases and J lost 6; bases outside the gene matches: 10. Germline V gene sequence: CDR1 SGDLS, CDR2 YYNGEE. The CDR3 contains 15 residues. Here the CDR3 reads CASSELQGAPNGYTF. DNA of the CDR3: TGTGCCAGCAGCGAACTTCAGGGGGCTCCTAATGGCTACACCTTC.

This chain connects TRBV2 to TRBJ1-1; no clear D gene. V lost 5 bases, J lost 0 bases, and 10 bases lay in between. The germline gives CDR1 SNHLY, CDR2 FYNNEI. This CDR3 region has 14 residues. The CDR3 here is CASSTGILNTEAFF. The CDR3 DNA is TGTGCCAGCAGTACCGGGATTCTGAACACTGAAGCTTTCTTT.

The rearrangement links TRBV19 to TRBJ2-7; no definite D call. The J call may not be correct, given that the DNA end is closer to TRBJ2-5. Germline values: CDR1 LNHDA, CDR2 SQIVND (reference sequence). The CDR3 loop spans 12 amino acids. As DNA, the CDR3 is TGTGCCAGTAGTACCAGCTGGGAGACCCAGTACTTC. Protein product: CASSTSWETQYF.

The chain combines TRBV20-1 with TRBJ2-2; 11 bases are shared with TRBD2. The V gene's germline CDR1 is DFQATT and CDR2 SNEGSKA (reference sequence). There are 16 residues in the CDR3. After removal of 6 bases from V and 0 bases from J, the junction contained 6 bases not matched to a gene. CDR3 sequence reads: CSAPRLAGSNTGELFF. The CDR3 nucleotides read TGCAGTGCGCCGAGACTAGCGGGGTCGAACACCGGGGAGCTGTTTTTT.

The table lists this clonotype with many counts. Here the CDR3 reads CASSSTGAKAFF. The DNA for the CDR3 is TGTGCCAGCAGTTCCACAGGGGCCAAAGCTTTCTTT. The chain uses TRBV27 and TRBJ1-1; TRBD1 matches 7 bases. Trimming cost V 4 bases and J 9 bases; bases outside gene matches: 5. Germline CDR1 reads MNHEY; CDR2 reads SMNVEV (reference sequence). This CDR3 has 12 residues.